The next 2 T cell receptor beta chains were all read from a single sample in a study of beta chain features in type 1 diabetes (dated by TCRdb to about 2018). Receptors were amplified or captured by the immunoSEQ multiplex PCR assay. All of the isolated RNA was reverse transcribed with the High Capacity cDNA Reverse Transcription Kit, so expressed TCRB transcripts were sequenced. Sourced from immuneACCESS, this table was stored by TCRdb with only in-frame sequences that have V and J called. A share of the clones is absent; for the studies checked, an unresolved V gene accounts for under half, and the remainder has no known explanation. In this sample the table shows 430,000 or so clones, more than 9.5% of which occur a single time. The top ten clonotypes cover 0.046% of the sample. The sample consisted of naive CD4+ T cells from blood. What the cell subset or site label conveys for this sample: true naive CD4+ T cells. The source of these receptors is a woman between 18 and 29 years old in good health.

This clone has only a few counts. The V and J genes are TRBV9 and TRBJ1-1; D ambiguous. V was pared by 3 bases and J by 7 bases, with 19 bases between. CDR3 length: 15 residues. Germline V gives CDR1 SGDLS, CDR2 YYNGEE. The CDR3 reads CASSESDGYRGEAFF. The CDR3 coding sequence is TGTGCCAGCAGCGAATCGGACGGCTACCGGGGTGAAGCTTTCTTT.

This clone turned up a few times. J is TRBJ2-1 and V is TRBV9, with TRBD1 matching 7 bases. The germline gives CDR1 SGDLS, CDR2 YYNGEE. Germline trimming cut 9 bases from V and 2 bases from J; bases unmatched to any gene: 20. CDR3 length: 18 amino acids. Here the CDR3 DNA reads TGTGCCATCGTCACAGACAGGGCAGGGTTTGGGGCCTACAATGAGCAGTTCTTC. It encodes CAIVTDRAGFGAYNEQFF.